The 10 T cell receptor beta chains below come from one sample, sequenced in a study of blood T cell repertoires in COVID-19. The repertoire was sequenced with immunoSEQ multiplex PCR; TCRdb's copy has only in-frame clones and lacks some. The data contain roughly 160,000 clones, approximately 86% of them singletons. The sequenced sample consisted of peripheral blood. The receptors originated from a woman of 80 years or more with COVID-19, enrolled during active disease.

The chain carries TRBV12-3 or TRBV12-4 and TRBJ1-1, with D possibly being TRBD1 (5 bases). The CDR3 spans 13 residues. Trimming shortened V by 6 bases and J by 2 bases, and 10 bases separated the two germline ends. The CDR3 is CASRRQGNTEAFF. The DNA for the CDR3 is TGTGCCAGCAGACGTCAGGGAAACACTGAAGCTTTCTTT.

This clone was detected only once. This chain joins TRBV29-1 and TRBJ1-5; 9 nucleotides match TRBD1. J was trimmed by 10 bases and V by 6 bases; bases with no gene match: 10. The CDR3 has 13 amino acids. Germline loops: CDR1 SQVTM, CDR2 ANQGSEA. CDR3 sequence: CSVRPGQGGPQHF. CDR3 DNA sequence: TGCAGCGTACGACCGGGACAGGGTGGACCCCAGCATTTT.

V and J are TRBV19 and TRBJ1-1, with 7 bases matching TRBD1. The length of the CDR3 is 14 residues. V was pared by 5 bases and J by 5 bases, with 8 bases of the junction left unmatched. The V gene's germline CDR1 is LNHDA and CDR2 SQIVND (reference sequence). The CDR3 DNA sequence: TGTGCCAGTAGTCAAGACAGGGAATTGACTGAAGCTTTCTTT. Protein product: CASSQDRELTEAFF.

V gene TRBV6-5 combines with J gene TRBJ1-3; 7 bases are shared with TRBD1. The germline CDR1 and CDR2 sequences are MNHEY and SVGAGI. J gave up 2 bases and V 6 bases, and 1 base lay outside the gene matches. The CDR3 has 13 amino acids. The CDR3 nucleotides are TGTGCCAGCAGGACAGGGACTGGAAACACCATATATTTT. This translates into CASRTGTGNTIYF.

J is TRBJ2-5 and V is TRBV28, with 7 bases identical to TRBD1. Germline values: CDR1 MDHEN, CDR2 SYDVKM. V lost 5 bases and J lost 1; bases outside the gene matches: 4. The CDR3 is made up of 14 amino acids. CDR3 loop: CASSLWTGQETQYF. CDR3 nucleotide sequence: TGTGCCAGCAGTCTCTGGACAGGCCAAGAGACCCAGTACTTC.

The chain is built from TRBV19 and TRBJ2-1, with 8 bases identical to TRBD1. Looked up from germline, CDR1 is LNHDA and CDR2 is SQIVND (reference sequence). The CDR3 runs to 15 residues. V shed 4 bases, J shed 7 bases, and the junction held 9 bases outside the gene matches. The CDR3 bases are TGTGCCAGTAGTAACCGACAGGGGATGAGGAATGAGCAGTTCTTC. Residues: CASSNRQGMRNEQFF.

The rearrangement joins TRBV28 to TRBJ1-5; 9 bases match TRBD1. The CDR3 totals 17 residues. CDR1 and CDR2 from the germline V gene are MDHEN and SYDVKM. V gave up 5 bases and J gave up 1 base; unmatched junction bases: 9. The CDR3, as DNA: TGTGCCAGCAGTACCGGGACAGGGCTTTGGAGCAATCAGCCCCAGCATTTT. This gives the protein CASSTGTGLWSNQPQHF.

The chain has TRBV28 and TRBJ1-5; D is ambiguous. The CDR3 has 14 residues. Trimming removed 7 bases from V and 3 bases from J, with 13 bases in between. The germline CDR1 and CDR2 sequences are MDHEN and SYDVKM. The CDR3 bases are TGTGCCAGCAAAATAGCTTACTCCAATCAGCCCCAGCATTTT. Translated, it gives CASKIAYSNQPQHF.

The V call is TRBV4-2, the J call TRBJ1-2; D remains ambiguous. The ends were cut back, 0 bases at V and 3 bases at J, with 8 bases in the middle. Looked up from germline, CDR1 is LGHNA and CDR2 is YNFKEQ. The CDR3 loop spans 14 amino acids. CDR3 nucleotide sequence: TGTGCCAGCAGCCAAGATAACTCCGACTATGGCTACACCTTC. This gives the protein CASSQDNSDYGYTF.

The chain recombines TRBV19 with TRBJ1-5; no reliable D call. This CDR3 is built from 14 residues. Per germline, CDR1 LNHDA and CDR2 SQIVND (reference sequence). The V gene lost 4 bases and the J gene lost 2 bases, with 9 bases spanning the gap. CDR3 in DNA: TGTGCCAGTAGTAGCAGCGGGGGCAATCAGCCCCAGCATTTT. It specifies CASSSSGGNQPQHF.